A single sample is the source of the 17 T cell receptor beta chains below, sequenced in a study of shared clonotypes between healthy human individuals. The repertoire was sequenced with immunoSEQ multiplex PCR; TCRdb's copy has only in-frame clones and lacks some. Found here are about 980,000 clones, over 60% of them singletons; the top ten hold nearly 1.5%. Sequences were obtained from memory CD4+ T cells sorted from blood. Described subset: CD45RA-negative fraction. Receptor source: a man younger than 35 in good health.

This clone was observed a few times. This chain joins TRBV28 and TRBJ2-7, with no clear D. Between the trimmed V and J ends, which lost 3 bases and 0 bases, there was a span of 12 bases. CDR1 is MDHEN, CDR2 SYDVKM, per germline. The CDR3 length is 15 residues. The CDR3 coding sequence is TGTGCCAGCAGTTTCTTCGGCGGAAGCTCCTACGAGCAGTACTTC. Encoded protein: CASSFFGGSSYEQYF.

This clone occurred a few times. J is TRBJ1-1 and V is TRBV19, with D unclear. The CDR3 is made up of 15 amino acids. Trimming took 3 bases from V and 1 from J, leaving 12 bases between them. The V gene's germline CDR1 is LNHDA and CDR2 SQIVND (reference sequence). In DNA form, the CDR3 reads TGTGCCAGTAGTATCTCTTTGCCAGCGAACACTGAAGCTTTCTTT. This encodes CASSISLPANTEAFF.

This chain joins TRBV6-1 and TRBJ1-2, with D unresolved. V was trimmed by 8 bases and J by 3 bases, leaving 19 bases between them. This CDR3 is built from 15 residues. Germline V gives CDR1 MNHNS, CDR2 SASEGT. Written as DNA, the CDR3 is TGTGCCAGCCGAATTTTTGAGTTCGGGGACTATGGCTACACCTTC. Protein: CASRIFEFGDYGYTF.

The rearrangement links TRBV2 to TRBJ2-7; D is possibly TRBD2 (6 bases). CDR3 size: 15 residues. V lost 1 base to trimming and J lost 3 bases, with 13 bases between them. CDR1 is SNHLY, CDR2 FYNNEI, per germline. CDR3 sequence: CASSEDPWGDYEQYF. The CDR3 region has the DNA TGTGCCAGCAGTGAAGACCCGTGGGGGGACTACGAGCAGTACTTC.

At least ten counts were recorded for this clone. This chain joins TRBV27 and TRBJ2-3; 14 nucleotides line up with TRBD2. This CDR3 contains 18 residues. Germline trimming cut 3 bases from V and 3 bases from J; bases unmatched to any gene: 8. In germline, CDR1 is MNHEY, CDR2 SMNVEV (reference sequence). For the CDR3, the DNA is TGTGCCAGCAGTTTCACCGCGACTAGCGGGGGGGCGACAGATACGCAGTATTTT. The encoded protein is CASSFTATSGGATDTQYF.

The V call is TRBV10-3, the J call TRBJ1-4; D gene unclear. Germline lookup yields CDR1 ENHRY and CDR2 SYGVKD. V lost 4 bases, J lost 2 bases, and 11 bases lay in between. This CDR3 comprises 15 residues. The CDR3 spells CAISGGVITNEKLFF. DNA of the CDR3: TGTGCCATCAGTGGGGGAGTAATCACTAATGAAAAACTGTTTTTT.

The chain recombines TRBV10-3 with TRBJ1-1; a weak D match, TRBD1 (5 bases). Between the trimmed V and J ends, which lost 10 bases and 0 bases, there was a span of 15 bases. CDR1 and CDR2 (germline): ENHRY, SYGVKD. There are 14 residues in the CDR3. In nucleotides, the CDR3 is TGTGCCACAACAGTGGGGCAGGTGAACACTGAAGCTTTCTTT. Encoded protein: CATTVGQVNTEAFF.

The genes are TRBV19 and TRBJ2-7; 10 nucleotides line up with TRBD1. CDR1 LNHDA and CDR2 SQIVND come from the germline V gene (reference sequence). CDR3 length: 15 amino acids. J gave up 6 bases and V 2 bases, and 7 bases lay outside the gene matches. The DNA of the CDR3 is TGTGCCAGTAGTATAAATCGGGACAGGGGATCCGAGCAGTACTTC. Its translation is CASSINRDRGSEQYF.

This clone has just one count. The chain combines TRBV28 with TRBJ1-4, with D unclear. Germline V gives CDR1 MDHEN, CDR2 SYDVKM. The CDR3 covers 18 residues. Trimming pared 1 base from V and 0 bases from J, leaving 15 bases between. The CDR3 DNA is TGTGCCAGCAGTTTATCCGCCTGGTATGCCTCAACTAATGAAAAACTGTTTTTT. This encodes CASSLSAWYASTNEKLFF. The full variable domain, with the rest looked up from reference TRBV28 and TRBJ1-4, is DVKVTQSSRYLVKRTGEKVFLECVQDMDHENMFWYRQDPGLGLRLIYFSYDVKMKEKGDIPEGYSVSREKKERFSLILESASTNQTSMYLCASSLSAWYASTNEKLFFGSGTQLSVL.

The V call is TRBV5-4, the J call TRBJ1-1, with 7 bases aligning to TRBD1. The V and J ends lost 4 bases and 4 bases, in that order; junction bases with no gene match: 10. The length of the CDR3 is 15 residues. Per germline, CDR1 SGHNT and CDR2 YYREEE (reference sequence). Written as DNA, the CDR3 is TGTGCCAGCAGCATGACAGGGATGGGCCTCACTGAAGCTTTCTTT. This gives the protein CASSMTGMGLTEAFF.

About this clone: The sample carries other DNA sequences with the same CDR3. The chain combines TRBV4-3 with TRBJ2-7; 7 bases line up with TRBD2. CDR3 length: 12 residues. J gave up 6 bases and V 1 base, and 0 bases lay outside the gene matches. Germline V gives CDR1 LGHNA, CDR2 YSLEER. In DNA form, the CDR3 reads TGCGCCAGCAGCCAAGGGGGGGGCGAGCAGTACTTC. This codes for CASSQGGGEQYF.

The CDR3 coding sequence is TGTGCCTGTTACGGACTAGCGGGAAATGAGCAGTTCTTC. Protein sequence: CACYGLAGNEQFF. V gene TRBV6-5 combines with J gene TRBJ2-1, with 12 bases identical to TRBD2. V dropped 11 bases and J dropped 7; count of bases not matched to a gene: 6. Looked up from germline, CDR1 is MNHEY and CDR2 is SVGAGI. CDR3 length: 13 residues.

In this sample, this clone turned up many times. The chain couples TRBV6-5 to TRBJ1-4; TRBD1 aligns across 7 bases. Trimming removed 6 bases from V and 10 bases from J; junction bases left unmatched: 14. This CDR3 spans 15 amino acids. The germline V gene has CDR1 MNHEY and CDR2 SVGAGI. The CDR3 region is CASRRNRGVGGKLFF. The CDR3 DNA reads TGTGCCAGCAGGCGCAACAGGGGAGTCGGGGGAAAACTGTTTTTT.

CDR3 protein: CASSFREGNNEQFF. The CDR3 DNA is TGTGCCAGCAGCTTCCGGGAGGGTAACAATGAGCAGTTCTTC. The chain has TRBV9 and TRBJ2-1; TRBD2 matches at 8 bases. Germline-derived CDR1 and CDR2 are SGDLS and YYNGEE. CDR3 length: 14 amino acids. V dropped 4 bases and J dropped 5; count of bases not matched to a gene: 5.

Concerning this clone: Other DNA sequences in this sample translate to the same CDR3. This chain links TRBV5-1 with TRBJ2-3, with D uncertain. V lost 1 base, J lost 6 bases, and 9 bases lay in between. There are 13 residues in the CDR3. Germline assignment: CDR1 SGHRS and CDR2 YFSETQ. CDR3 nucleotides: TGCGCCAGCAGCTTGTCTGGGTTGGATACGCAGTATTTT. The encoded protein is CASSLSGLDTQYF.

This rearrangement joins TRBV5-4 to TRBJ2-5, with D uncertain. The CDR3 extends over 14 amino acids. Looked up from germline, CDR1 is SGHNT and CDR2 is YYREEE (reference sequence). V lost 0 bases, J lost 1 base, and 7 bases lay in between. The chain's CDR3 is CASSLGVVQETQYF. The CDR3, as DNA: TGTGCCAGCAGCTTGGGCGTAGTCCAAGAGACCCAGTACTTC.

The chain joins TRBV5-1 to TRBJ1-3, with 7 bases that match TRBD1. V trimming: 4 bases; J trimming: 4 bases; junction bases outside the gene matches: 5. This CDR3 region has 14 residues. Germline V CDR1 and CDR2: SGHRS, YFSETQ. The chain's CDR3 is CASSADREGNTIYF. CDR3 sequence (DNA): TGCGCCAGCAGCGCCGACAGGGAGGGAAACACCATATATTTT. The full variable domain, with the rest looked up from reference TRBV5-1 and TRBJ1-3, is KAGVTQTPRYLIKTRGQQVTLSCSPISGHRSVSWYQQTPGQGLQFLFEYFSETQRNKGNFPGRFSGRQFSNSRSEMNVSTLELGDSALYLCASSADREGNTIYFGEGSWLTVV.